The T cell receptor (beta chain) under discussion was sequenced for a study of STAT3 mutations in large granular lymphocyte leukemia. Germline V gene sequence: CDR1 SGHDN, CDR2 FVKESK. This CDR3 region has 15 residues. The junction had 16 bases not matched to a gene; V was cut back by 8 bases and J by 8 bases. Note on this clone: Its antigen remains unknown.

TCRdb's copy holds only in-frame clones and misses some; the assay was immunoSEQ multiplex PCR. The table lists 1,700 or so clones, about 60% of them singletons, with over 55% in the top ten. Findings and limits, study-wide: Every T-LGLL patient had at least one immunodominant TCRbeta clonotype. In several patients, dominant TCR clone burden exceeded STAT3 mutant burden, suggesting STAT3 mutation arose secondarily.

The origin of this receptor is a man aged 60 to 69 with T-cell large granular lymphocyte leukemia. Some clones in this sample may be carry-over from other donors' samples. The sequencing input was peripheral blood mononuclear cells. The V gene is TRBV14, the J gene TRBJ1-2; 8 bases agree with TRBD1. The CDR3 DNA is TGTGCCAGCTCCGCCAATAGCAGGGGGCCCTTGGGCTACACCTTC. Translation: CASSANSRGPLGYTF.